Included here is one T cell receptor beta chain sequence, with context. The V and J ends lost 6 bases and 5 bases respectively, with 9 bases between them. CDR3 length: 12 residues. Germline V gene data show CDR1 as SGHAT and CDR2 as FQDESV (reference sequence). This sample was taken from a study of T cell changes during pregnancy in multiple sclerosis. Assay used: immunoSEQ multiplex PCR; TCRdb lists only in-frame clones, some missing. The repertoire has 130,000 or so clones, less than 97% of them found once; the top ten carry 0.44%. The TCR sequence derives from a female donor with multiple sclerosis, enrolled in a pregnancy study. The specimen was peripheral blood, collected after pregnancy. The chain has TRBV11-1 and TRBJ2-3; D is perhaps TRBD2 (6 bases). The CDR3 region is CASRDSGDTQYF. Here the CDR3 DNA reads TGTGCCAGCAGAGATAGCGGAGATACGCAGTATTTT.